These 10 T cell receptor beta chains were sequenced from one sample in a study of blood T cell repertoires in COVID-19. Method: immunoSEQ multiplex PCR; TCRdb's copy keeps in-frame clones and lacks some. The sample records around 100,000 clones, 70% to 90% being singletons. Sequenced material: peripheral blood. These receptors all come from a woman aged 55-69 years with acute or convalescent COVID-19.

This CDR3 reads CASSADRSNTEAFF. CDR3 sequence (DNA): TGTGCCAGCAGCGCGGACAGGTCGAACACTGAAGCTTTCTTT. The chain links TRBV7-6 to TRBJ1-1, with 7 bases fitting TRBD1. The CDR3 length is 14 residues. V was pared by 5 bases and J by 1 base, with 4 bases of the junction left unmatched. CDR1 is SGHVS, CDR2 FNYEAQ, per germline.

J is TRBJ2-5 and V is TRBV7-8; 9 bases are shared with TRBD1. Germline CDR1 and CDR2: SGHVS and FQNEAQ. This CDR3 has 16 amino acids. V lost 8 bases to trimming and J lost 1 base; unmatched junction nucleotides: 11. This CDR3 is CASHLRGQGRQETQYF. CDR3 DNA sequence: TGTGCCAGCCACCTTAGGGGACAGGGCCGCCAAGAGACCCAGTACTTC.

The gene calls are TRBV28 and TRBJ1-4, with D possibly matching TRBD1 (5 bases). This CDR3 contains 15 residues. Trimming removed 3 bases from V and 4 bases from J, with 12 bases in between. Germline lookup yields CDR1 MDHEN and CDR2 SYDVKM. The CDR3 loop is CASSFGGGNNEKLFF. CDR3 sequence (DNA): TGTGCCAGCAGTTTTGGGGGGGGGAATAATGAAAAACTGTTTTTT.

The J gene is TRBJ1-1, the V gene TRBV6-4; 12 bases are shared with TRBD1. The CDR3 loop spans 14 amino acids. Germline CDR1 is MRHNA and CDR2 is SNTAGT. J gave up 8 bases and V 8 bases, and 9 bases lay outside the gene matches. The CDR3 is CASRDRGPEGEAFF. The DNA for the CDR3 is TGTGCCAGCCGGGACAGGGGGCCTGAGGGAGAAGCTTTCTTT.

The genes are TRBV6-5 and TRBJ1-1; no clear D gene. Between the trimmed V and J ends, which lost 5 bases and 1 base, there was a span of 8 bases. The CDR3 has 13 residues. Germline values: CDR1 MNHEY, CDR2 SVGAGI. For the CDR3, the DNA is TGTGCCAGCAGTACGGTCCCGAACACTGAAGCTTTCTTT. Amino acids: CASSTVPNTEAFF.

The CDR3 bases are TGTGCCAGCAGACTAGCGGGGGGGCATGAGCAGTTCTTC. Its protein is CASRLAGGHEQFF. J is TRBJ2-1 and V is TRBV27; 13 bases line up with TRBD2. Germline lookup yields CDR1 MNHEY and CDR2 SMNVEV (reference sequence). The CDR3 covers 13 residues. V was clipped by 6 bases and J by 8 bases; unmatched bases: 1.

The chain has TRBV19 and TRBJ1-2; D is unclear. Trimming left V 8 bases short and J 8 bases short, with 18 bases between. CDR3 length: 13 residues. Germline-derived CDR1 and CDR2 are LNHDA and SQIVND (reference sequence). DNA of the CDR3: TGTGCCAGTTACGACTCCCTTCGCCTCGGCTACACCTTC. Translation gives CASYDSLRLGYTF.

CDR3 coding DNA: TGCGCCAGCAGGGGGGGGACGGGTGAAGCTTTCTTT. Translating gives CASRGGTGEAFF. The chain carries TRBV5-1 and TRBJ1-1, with D tentatively TRBD1 (5 bases). There are 12 residues in the CDR3. The germline V and J ends were trimmed by 5 bases and 7 bases, with 12 bases remaining between them. From germline, CDR1 is SGHRS and CDR2 YFSETQ.

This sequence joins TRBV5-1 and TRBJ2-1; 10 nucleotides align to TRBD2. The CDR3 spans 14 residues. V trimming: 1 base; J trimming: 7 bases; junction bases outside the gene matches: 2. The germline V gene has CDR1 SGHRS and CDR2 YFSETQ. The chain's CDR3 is CASSLPTSGNEQFF. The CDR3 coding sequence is TGCGCCAGCAGCTTGCCGACTAGCGGGAATGAGCAGTTCTTC.

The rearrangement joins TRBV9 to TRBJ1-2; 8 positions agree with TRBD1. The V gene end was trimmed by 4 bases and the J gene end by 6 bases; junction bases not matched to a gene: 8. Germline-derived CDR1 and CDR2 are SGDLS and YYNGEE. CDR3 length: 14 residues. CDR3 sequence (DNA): TGTGCCAGCAGCTTTAATCAGGGGGCGGATGGCTACACCTTC. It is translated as CASSFNQGADGYTF. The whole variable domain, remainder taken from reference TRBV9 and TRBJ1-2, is DSGVTQTPKHLITATGQRVTLRCSPRSGDLSVYWYQQSLDQGLQFLIQYYNGEERAKGNILERFSAQQFPDLHSELNLSSLELGDSALYFCASSFNQGADGYTFGSGTRLTVV.